A single sample gave rise to the 27 T cell receptor beta chains below, sequenced in a study of beta chain features in type 1 diabetes. Overall study results and limits: TCRB CDR3s were moderately but significantly shorter in Type 1 diabetes patients in all four CD4+ subsets.

Sequencing targeted expressed TCRB transcripts, as all isolated RNA had been reverse transcribed. Sequenced by immunoSEQ multiplex PCR; TCRdb stores in-frame clones only, minus some. The profile covers more than 300,000 clones, with about 10% appearing a single time and less than 0.65% taken by the ten largest. These receptors' targets are unknown. Sequencing was carried out using central memory CD4+ T cells from blood. The receptors derive from a man aged 30 to 39 with type 1 diabetes.

The chain has TRBV5-1 and TRBJ1-1; D not resolved. There are 14 residues in the CDR3. Germline V gives CDR1 SGHRS, CDR2 YFSETQ. V was pared by 0 bases and J by 0 bases, with 6 bases between. Here the CDR3 DNA reads TGCGCCAGCAGCTTGGAAAAACTGAACACTGAAGCTTTCTTT. It is translated as CASSLEKLNTEAFF.

The chain links TRBV28 to TRBJ2-7; D might be TRBD1 or TRBD2, each matching 5 bases. Germline V CDR1 and CDR2: MDHEN, SYDVKM. The V end was cut by 6 bases, the J end by 2 bases, with 8 bases between. This CDR3 contains 12 residues. The CDR3 loop is CASSTGPYEQYF. CDR3 sequence (DNA): TGTGCCAGCAGCACGGGGCCCTACGAGCAGTACTTC.

The rearrangement uses TRBV10-3 and TRBJ2-7; perhaps TRBD2 as D (5 bases). CDR1 and CDR2 (germline): ENHRY, SYGVKD. Trimming cost V 3 bases and J 3 bases, with 12 bases left between them. The CDR3 totals 14 residues. In DNA, the CDR3 is TGTGCCATCAGTGATCGGGGTGGGCGCTACGAGCAGTACTTC. It translates to CAISDRGGRYEQYF.

Remarks on this clone: Relative to the germline gene, one junction end is altered; a read error may explain this. The V call is TRBV10-3, the J call TRBJ2-1, with 9 bases matching TRBD2. The CDR3 covers 15 residues. Germline assignment: CDR1 ENHRY and CDR2 SYGVKD. The CDR3 DNA is TGTGCCAGCAGTAAGGGACTAGCAGTATACAATGAGCAGTTCTTC. It yields the protein CASSKGLAVYNEQFF.

In this sample, this clone turned up many times. Other DNA sequences in the same sample also yield this CDR3. The chain has TRBV7-2 and TRBJ2-7; D is uncertain. The CDR3 spans 11 residues. Germline CDR1 is SGHTA and CDR2 is FQGNSA. The V end lost 2 bases, the J end lost 3 bases, and 2 bases lay between the germline ends. The CDR3 protein is CASSLSYEQYF. CDR3 DNA sequence: TGTGCCAGCAGCTTAAGCTACGAGCAGTACTTC.

This clone was seen more than once but under ten times. The chain joins TRBV9 to TRBJ2-1; weak D call: TRBD1 (6 bases). Germline CDR1 reads SGDLS; CDR2 reads YYNGEE. The CDR3 runs to 16 residues. V was cut by 3 bases and J by 4 bases, with 17 bases left in between. CDR3 loop: CASSASGHVGYNEQFF. The CDR3 coding sequence is TGTGCCAGCAGCGCCTCGGGACACGTTGGTTACAATGAGCAGTTCTTC.

This clone was picked up a small number of times. The chain links TRBV6-6 to TRBJ2-5, with TRBD1 identical over 10 bases. The J call may not be correct, given that the DNA end is closer to TRBJ2-7. CDR3 size: 14 residues. Germline CDR1 MNHNY, CDR2 SVGAGI (reference sequence). DNA of the CDR3: TGTGCCAGCAGCCAGGGACAGGGGCGTTACGAGCAGTACTTC. Encoded protein: CASSQGQGRYEQYF.

This clone was counted at least ten times. The genes are TRBV7-9 and TRBJ2-1; TRBD2 might be the D (5 bases). V lost 5 bases to trimming and J lost 7 bases, with 9 bases between them. The germline V gene has CDR1 SEHNR and CDR2 FQNEAQ (reference sequence). This CDR3 spans 12 amino acids. CDR3 loop: CASSLSENEQFF. Here the CDR3 DNA reads TGTGCCAGCAGCCTTAGCGAGAATGAGCAGTTCTTC.

The V and J genes are TRBV5-1 and TRBJ2-3; TRBD2 matches at 8 bases. From germline, CDR1 is SGHRS and CDR2 YFSETQ. This CDR3 has 15 residues. Trimming cost V 1 base and J 6 bases; bases outside gene matches: 7. The CDR3 loop reads CASSLSGRGDDTQYF. The DNA of the CDR3 is TGCGCCAGCAGCTTGAGCGGGAGAGGTGACGATACGCAGTATTTT.

V is TRBV15 and J is TRBJ2-2; D is possibly TRBD1 (6 bases). CDR3 length equals 16 residues. Trimming shortened V by 1 base and J by 5 bases, and 14 bases separated the two germline ends. CDR1 and CDR2 from the germline V gene are LNHNV and YYDKDF (reference sequence). CDR3 sequence reads: CATSRATGYRTGELFF. CDR3 DNA: TGTGCCACCAGCAGAGCCACAGGGTATCGGACCGGGGAGCTGTTTTTT.

This clone was recorded a few times. The chain joins TRBV12-5 to TRBJ2-1; 12 bases are a match to TRBD2. V was clipped by 5 bases and J by 0 bases; unmatched bases: 20. CDR1 and CDR2 (germline): LGHNT, FRNRAP. CDR3 size: 22 residues. DNA for the CDR3: TGTGCTAGTGGTCTCTCCCCCCTACTAGCGGGAGGATTAACGAGCTCCTACAATGAGCAGTTCTTC. Encoded protein: CASGLSPLLAGGLTSSYNEQFF.

This chain uses TRBV11-2 with TRBJ2-3; 9 bases line up with TRBD2. The J segment lost 1 base and the V segment lost 3 bases, leaving 5 bases of the junction unmatched. The CDR3 runs to 16 residues. CDR1 and CDR2 (germline): SGHAT, FQNNGV. The CDR3 spells CASSFGASGGTDTQYF. In DNA form, the CDR3 reads TGTGCCAGCAGCTTCGGGGCTAGCGGGGGCACAGATACGCAGTATTTT. Variable domain in full (rest from reference TRBV11-2 and TRBJ2-3): EAGVAQSPRYKIIEKRQSVAFWCNPISGHATLYWYQQILGQGPKLLIQFQNNGVVDDSQLPKDRFSAERLKGVDSTLKIQPAKLEDSAVYLCASSFGASGGTDTQYFGPGTRLTVL.

The chain combines TRBV9 with TRBJ2-3; the match to TRBD2 covers 13 bases. Trimming removed 4 bases from V and 6 bases from J; junction bases left unmatched: 8. The CDR3 has 16 amino acids. Germline CDR1 SGDLS, CDR2 YYNGEE. CDR3 DNA sequence: TGTGCCAGCAGCACCGGGACTAGCGGGGTTACGGATACGCAGTATTTT. It translates to CASSTGTSGVTDTQYF.

This clone appeared many times. This chain joins TRBV29-1 and TRBJ2-7; 9 bases match TRBD1. Unmatched junction bases numbered 7, after V lost 1 base and J lost 9 bases. The CDR3 runs to 13 residues. Germline-derived CDR1 and CDR2 are SQVTM and ANQGSEA. The chain's CDR3 is CSVEASIQGAQYF. CDR3 DNA: TGCAGCGTTGAAGCCTCAATACAGGGGGCGCAGTACTTC.

The chain carries TRBV4-1 and TRBJ1-3; D unresolved. CDR1 is MGHRA, CDR2 YSYEKL, per germline. V dropped 6 bases and J dropped 0 bases, with 12 bases sitting between them. The CDR3 has 15 amino acids. CDR3 sequence: CASRPEVSSGNTIYF. The CDR3, as DNA: TGCGCCAGCAGACCCGAGGTGAGCTCTGGAAACACCATATATTTT.

This clone was seen a few times. The chain links TRBV5-4 to TRBJ1-2; D is ambiguous. V was pared by 0 bases and J by 3 bases, with 3 bases between. The CDR3 contains 12 residues. In germline, CDR1 is SGHNT, CDR2 YYREEE (reference sequence). The DNA of the CDR3 is TGTGCCAGCAGCTTGGCGGACTATGGCTACACCTTC. This sequence encodes CASSLADYGYTF. Combining the CDR3 with reference TRBV5-4 and TRBJ1-2 gives the whole variable domain ETGVTQSPTHLIKTRGQQVTLRCSSQSGHNTVSWYQQALGQGPQFIFQYYREEENGRGNFPPRFSGLQFPNYSSELNVNALELDDSALYLCASSLADYGYTFGSGTRLTVV.

This clone showed up just a few times. The chain uses TRBV6-6 and TRBJ1-5; 7 bases fit TRBD1. This CDR3 contains 15 residues. V lost 5 bases and J lost 6; bases outside the gene matches: 10. CDR1 MNHNY and CDR2 SVGAGI come from the germline V gene (reference sequence). This chain's CDR3 is CASSLDREGGQPQHF. The CDR3 region has the DNA TGTGCCAGCAGTCTAGACAGGGAGGGCGGTCAGCCCCAGCATTTT.

The chain has TRBV5-5 and TRBJ2-7, with 11 bases matching TRBD2. CDR3 size: 15 residues. In germline, CDR1 is SGHKS, CDR2 YYEKEE (reference sequence). V lost 4 bases, J lost 0 bases, and 3 bases stayed unmatched. The CDR3 nucleotides are TGTGCCAGCAGCGAAACTAGCGGGAGCTCCTACGAGCAGTACTTC. Its translation: CASSETSGSSYEQYF.

The gene calls are TRBV4-2 and TRBJ2-6, with D unresolved. This CDR3 contains 16 residues. In germline, CDR1 is LGHNA, CDR2 YNFKEQ. V gave up 0 bases and J gave up 2 bases, with 8 bases separating them. CDR3 sequence (DNA): TGTGCCAGCAGCCAAGACCGTGCTGCTGGGGCCAACGTCCTGACTTTC. It is translated as CASSQDRAAGANVLTF.

This clone has only a few counts. J is TRBJ2-5 and V is TRBV28, with D perhaps matching TRBD1 (5 bases). There are 12 residues in the CDR3. V was pared by 3 bases and J by 4 bases, with 6 bases between. The germline CDR1 and CDR2 sequences are MDHEN and SYDVKM. CDR3 bases: TGTGCCAGCAGTTTGACAGTAGAGACCCAGTACTTC. Translating it yields CASSLTVETQYF.

This clone has only a few counts. The sample carries other DNA sequences with the same CDR3. The rearrangement links TRBV2 to TRBJ2-7, with D perhaps TRBD1 (5 bases). CDR3 size: 12 residues. V was cut by 8 bases and J by 3 bases, with 11 bases left in between. The germline V gene has CDR1 SNHLY and CDR2 FYNNEI. The CDR3 DNA reads TGTGCCAGCCGGCAGGGTATCTACGAGCAGTACTTC. Encoded protein: CASRQGIYEQYF.

The chain recombines TRBV18 with TRBJ2-7; 7 nucleotides align to TRBD1. CDR1 is KGHSH and CDR2 is LQKENI in the germline V gene. This CDR3 is 15 amino acids long. V trimming: 2 bases; J trimming: 7 bases; junction bases outside the gene matches: 11. CDR3 in amino acids: CASSPRQGGYDEQYF. The DNA for the CDR3 is TGTGCCAGCTCACCAAGACAGGGTGGATATGATGAGCAGTACTTC.

This clone was detected ten times or more. The rearrangement joins TRBV29-1 to TRBJ2-6; D gene unclear. Germline assignment: CDR1 SQVTM and CDR2 ANQGSEA. The CDR3 loop spans 13 amino acids. Trimming left V 5 bases short and J 2 bases short, with 7 bases between. The CDR3 DNA is TGCAGCGTTTGGGTAGCTGGGGCCAACGTCCTGACTTTC. This sequence encodes CSVWVAGANVLTF. Filled out from reference TRBV29-1 and TRBJ2-6, the complete variable domain reads SAVISQKPSRDICQRGTSLTIQCQVDSQVTMMFWYRQQPGQSLTLIATANQGSEATYESGFVIDKFPISRPNLTFSTLTVSNMSPEDSSIYLCSVWVAGANVLTFGAGSRLTVL.

The V and J genes are TRBV6-6 and TRBJ1-1; D unresolved. This CDR3 contains 11 residues. The V gene's germline CDR1 is MNHNY and CDR2 SVGAGI (reference sequence). Trimming left V 7 bases short and J 6 bases short, with 9 bases between. The CDR3 DNA follows: TGTGCCAGCAAAGAAGCCTCTGAAGCTTTCTTT. Translated: CASKEASEAFF.

The chain is built from TRBV6-6 and TRBJ2-5, with 7 bases lining up with TRBD1. V lost 6 bases and J lost 4; bases outside the gene matches: 8. CDR3 size: 14 residues. The V gene's germline CDR1 is MNHNY and CDR2 SVGAGI (reference sequence). The CDR3 here is CASRNLGGGETQYF. CDR3 DNA: TGTGCCAGCAGAAATCTAGGGGGCGGAGAGACCCAGTACTTC.

In this sample, this clone turned up a few times. The chain joins TRBV11-3 to TRBJ2-7, with no clear D. The CDR3 totals 13 residues. The germline CDR1 and CDR2 sequences are SGHNT and YENEEA. V lost 1 base to trimming and J lost 5 bases, with 9 bases between them. The chain's CDR3 is CASSLGGTDEQYF. The CDR3 coding sequence is TGTGCCAGCAGCTTAGGCGGAACGGACGAGCAGTACTTC.

The chain is built from TRBV14 and TRBJ2-2; 8 positions match TRBD2. Unmatched junction bases numbered 7, after V lost 1 base and J lost 3 bases. CDR3 size: 17 residues. Germline CDR1 reads SGHDN; CDR2 reads FVKESK. CDR3 loop: CASSQGASGGDTGELFF. Here the CDR3 DNA reads TGTGCCAGCAGCCAAGGAGCCAGCGGGGGCGACACCGGGGAGCTGTTTTTT.